The rows below give T cell receptor beta chains drawn from one sample of a study of T-cell memory formation after mild COVID-19. A single record per CDR3 protein comes from TCRdb applying MiXCR to the 5' RACE reads. This table has 250,000 to 350,000 distinct CDR3 sequences, about a sixth appearing once. Sequenced material: PBMCs or a T cell subset sorted from them (not recorded which). Receptors originate from a man between 18 and 35 years old who had mild COVID-19 (a few samples of this study predate the infection). Cell type and time point are not known. The CDR3 runs from the conserved cysteine through the conserved F or W. D genes are given only for firm matches. Not all rows give a size; the values are once, few, many and, for expanded clones, a class.

V gene	clone size	D gene	J gene	CDR3 DNA	CDR3 protein
TRBV20-1	few	.	TRBJ2-7	TGCAGTGCTAGAGCCGACAGCCTCTCCAGCGGGCAGTACTTC	CSARADSLSSGQYF
TRBV20-1	.	TRBD2	TRBJ2-3	TGCAGTGCTAGGCGCGACGGGGGGGCCAAAGATACGCAGTATTTT	CSARRDGGAKDTQYF
TRBV7-8	many	TRBD1	TRBJ1-5	TGTGCCAGCGAAATTGGACAGGGCAATCAGCCCCAGCATTTT	CASEIGQGNQPQHF
TRBV10-2	few	TRBD1	TRBJ1-1	TGCGCCAGCAGTGAGGGCGGCAGGGGGCCGGGCACTGAAGCTTTCTTT	CASSEGGRGPGTEAFF
TRBV5-1	few	.	TRBJ2-2	TGCGCCAGCAGCGAAGGGGTCCCGCTAACCGGGGAGCTGTTTTTT	CASSEGVPLTGELFF
TRBV7-9	.	.	TRBJ2-5	TGTGCCAGCAGCTTACTGAATACAGGGCCCCAAGAGACCCAGTACTTC	CASSLLNTGPQETQYF
TRBV27	.	.	TRBJ1-2	TGTGCCAGCAGGGGTTTGGCACCTAACTATGGCTACACCTTC	CASRGLAPNYGYTF
TRBV4-1	.	TRBD2	TRBJ2-1	TGCGCCAGCAGCCAAGAGTGGCGGGGGGGCCGCAATGAGCAGTTCTTC	CASSQEWRGGRNEQFF
TRBV5-1	many	.	TRBJ2-6	TGCGCCAGCAGCTTCGGGGATTTCTCTGGGGCCAACGTCCTGACTTTC	CASSFGDFSGANVLTF
TRBV6-5	few	.	TRBJ1-1	TGTGCCAGCAGTTACTCGAACCAGAACACTGAAGCTTTCTTT	CASSYSNQNTEAFF
TRBV7-8	few	.	TRBJ2-5	TGTGCCAGCAGCTTGGGTTTAGGACTTTGGGAGACCCAGTACTTC	CASSLGLGLWETQYF
TRBV30	few	.	TRBJ1-1	TGTGCCTGGTTTAGCACTGAAGCTTTCTTT	CAWFSTEAFF
TRBV5-1	many	.	TRBJ1-1	TGCGCCAGCAGCTTGGCGGGGGCGAACACTGAAGCTTTCTTT	CASSLAGANTEAFF
TRBV5-1	many	.	TRBJ2-7	TGCGCCAGCAGCCGCACTGGGACGGAGAGGTACGAGCAGTACTTC	CASSRTGTERYEQYF
TRBV10-3	.	TRBD2	TRBJ2-1	TGTGCCATCAGTATGGGACTATCCACGGGCAGTGAGCAGTTCTTC	CAISMGLSTGSEQFF
TRBV11-2	.	TRBD1	TRBJ1-1	TGTGCCAGCAGCTTAGCCAGGGGGTGGACTGAAGCTTTCTTT	CASSLARGWTEAFF
TRBV7-2	.	.	TRBJ2-3	TGTGCCAGCGGCGTGCCCTCCCGGACCAGCACAGATACGCAGTATTTT	CASGVPSRTSTDTQYF
TRBV7-9	.	TRBD1	TRBJ2-5	TGTGCCAGCAGCTTAGACCGTTCGGCAGGGGGCATAGAGACCCAGTACTTC	CASSLDRSAGGIETQYF
TRBV7-6	.	.	TRBJ2-7	TGTGCCAGCAGCTTAGCCACCTCCTACGAGCAGTACTTC	CASSLATSYEQYF
TRBV20-1	.	TRBD2	TRBJ2-3	TGCAGTGCCGGGGGGGGCGCACTAGATACGCAGTATTTT	CSAGGGALDTQYF
TRBV7-2	few	.	TRBJ2-3	TGTGCCAGCAGCTGGCCCGGGGTAGATACGCAGTATTTT	CASSWPGVDTQYF
TRBV5-1	.	.	TRBJ2-5	TGCGCCAGCAGCCAATACAGGGTGGACGAAGAGACCCAGTACTTC	CASSQYRVDEETQYF
TRBV6-1	.	TRBD1	TRBJ2-7	TGTGCCAGCAGTGACGAAGGGACAGTTTCCTACGAGCAGTACTTC	CASSDEGTVSYEQYF
TRBV2	.	TRBD2	TRBJ2-6	TGTGCCAGCCGACCGGGGGGGCGCTTAACTGGGGCCAACGTCCTGACTTTC	CASRPGGRLTGANVLTF
TRBV20-1	few	.	TRBJ1-1	TGCAGTGTCCAAACCCAGGGTGAATGGGCTGAAGCTTTCTTT	CSVQTQGEWAEAFF
TRBV24-1	.	.	TRBJ2-1	TGTGCCACCAGTCGGGACAACTCAAAGCAGTTCTTC	CATSRDNSKQFF
TRBV7-3	few	TRBD1	TRBJ2-1	TGTGCCAGCAGCGACACAGGGGTCGGGGAGCAGTTCTTC	CASSDTGVGEQFF
TRBV29-1	few	.	TRBJ1-2	TGCAGCGTTGAAGATGAAGGGTTGAACTATGGCTACACCTTC	CSVEDEGLNYGYTF
TRBV4-2	.	.	TRBJ2-2	TGTGCCAGCAGCCAGGGGGACGAGGCCACCGGGGAGCTGTTTTTT	CASSQGDEATGELFF
TRBV5-1	few	.	TRBJ1-2	TGCGCCAGCAGCTTGGAACAGCTGGCGCATGGCTACACCTTC	CASSLEQLAHGYTF
TRBV12-3/TRBV12-4	.	.	TRBJ1-5	TGTGCCAGCAGCCAGGGCAGGGGAGAGCCCCAGCATTTT	CASSQGRGEPQHF
TRBV4-1	once	.	TRBJ1-2	TGCGCCAGCAGCCAAGACGGCTTCTATGGCTACACCTTC	CASSQDGFYGYTF
TRBV6-2/TRBV6-3	.	.	TRBJ2-5	TGTGCCAGCAGAATACGGTACACGGAGACCCAGTACTTC	CASRIRYTETQYF
TRBV20-1	few	.	TRBJ2-1	TGCAGTGCTAACAGGGGGGGGACTTTGGGTCATGAGCAGTTCTTC	CSANRGGTLGHEQFF
TRBV5-1	.	.	TRBJ1-4	TGCGCCAGCAGCCGATTTCGGCCTTGGGGAGAAAAACTGTTTTTT	CASSRFRPWGEKLFF
TRBV3-1	.	TRBD2	TRBJ2-1	TGTGCCAGCAGCCAGACTAGCGGGGGGAATGAGCAGTTCTTC	CASSQTSGGNEQFF
TRBV5-1	many	.	TRBJ2-5	TGCGCCAGCTACGGTTCCAAAGAGACCCAGTACTTC	CASYGSKETQYF
TRBV6-6	.	.	TRBJ1-5	TGTGCCAGCAGTTACTCGAGCACGGATAGCAATCAGCCCCAGCATTTT	CASSYSSTDSNQPQHF
TRBV7-9	.	.	TRBJ1-4	TGTGCCAGCAGCTTCCCACAGAATGAAAAACTGTTTTTT	CASSFPQNEKLFF
TRBV7-9	few	TRBD1	TRBJ1-6	TGTGCCAGCAGCACAGGACAGGGTCCGACACCCCTCCACTTT	CASSTGQGPTPLHF
TRBV4-3	few	.	TRBJ2-1	TGCGCCAGCAGCCACCGGACACGGAGGTTCTTC	CASSHRTRRFF
TRBV6-5	.	.	TRBJ1-6	TGTGCCAGCAGTTACAGGGTGATTTCACCCCTCCACTTT	CASSYRVISPLHF
TRBV7-3	.	.	TRBJ2-5	TGTGCCAGCAGCGTTAGCGCGCGAGAGACCCAGTACTTC	CASSVSARETQYF
TRBV6-5	once	.	TRBJ2-2	TGTGCCAGCAGTTACTCCGGTCTTGCCGGGGAGCTGTTTTTT	CASSYSGLAGELFF
TRBV3-1	few	.	TRBJ2-1	TGTGCCAGCAGCCAGAGGACAACCTACAATGAGCAGTTCTTC	CASSQRTTYNEQFF
TRBV23-1	few	.	TRBJ2-1	TGCGCCAGCAGTCAAATGGAGGGGTGGAATGTCAATGAGCAGTTCTTC	CASSQMEGWNVNEQFF